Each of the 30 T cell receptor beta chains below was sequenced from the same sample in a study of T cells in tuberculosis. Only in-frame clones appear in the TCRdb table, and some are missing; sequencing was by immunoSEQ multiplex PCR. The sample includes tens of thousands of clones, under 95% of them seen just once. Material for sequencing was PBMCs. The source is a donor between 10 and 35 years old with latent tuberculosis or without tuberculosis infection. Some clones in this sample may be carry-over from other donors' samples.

CDR3 nucleotide sequence: TGTGCCAGCAGCTTAGATCCAGGGGGCCAGCCCCAGCATTTT. Protein product: CASSLDPGGQPQHF. J is TRBJ1-5 and V is TRBV7-6, with TRBD1 identical over 8 bases. Per the germline V gene, CDR1 is SGHVS and CDR2 is FNYEAQ. V lost 1 base to trimming and J lost 7 bases; unmatched junction nucleotides: 3. This CDR3 is built from 14 residues.

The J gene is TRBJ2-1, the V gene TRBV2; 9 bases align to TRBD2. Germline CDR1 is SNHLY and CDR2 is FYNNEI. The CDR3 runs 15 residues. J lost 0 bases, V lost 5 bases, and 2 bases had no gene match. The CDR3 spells CASSLLAGSYNEQFF. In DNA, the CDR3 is TGTGCCAGCAGTCTACTAGCGGGCTCCTACAATGAGCAGTTCTTC. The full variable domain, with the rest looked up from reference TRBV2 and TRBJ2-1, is EPEVTQTPSHQVTQMGQEVILRCVPISNHLYFYWYRQILGQKVEFLVSFYNNEISEKSEIFDDQFSVERPDGSNFTLKIRSTKLEDSAMYFCASSLLAGSYNEQFFGPGTRLTVL.

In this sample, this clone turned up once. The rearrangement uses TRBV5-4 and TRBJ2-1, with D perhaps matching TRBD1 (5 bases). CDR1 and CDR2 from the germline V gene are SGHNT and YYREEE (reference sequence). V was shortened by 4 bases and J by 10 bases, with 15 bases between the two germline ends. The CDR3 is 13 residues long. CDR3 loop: CASSRPGPGEQFF. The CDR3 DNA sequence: TGTGCCAGCAGCCGACCCGGACCAGGGGAGCAGTTCTTC.

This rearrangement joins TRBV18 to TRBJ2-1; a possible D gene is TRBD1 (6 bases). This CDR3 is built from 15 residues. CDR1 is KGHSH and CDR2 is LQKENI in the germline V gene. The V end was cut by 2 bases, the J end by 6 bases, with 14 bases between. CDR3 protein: CASSPRLDSSNEQFF. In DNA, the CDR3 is TGTGCCAGCTCACCAAGGCTGGACAGCTCCAATGAGCAGTTCTTC.

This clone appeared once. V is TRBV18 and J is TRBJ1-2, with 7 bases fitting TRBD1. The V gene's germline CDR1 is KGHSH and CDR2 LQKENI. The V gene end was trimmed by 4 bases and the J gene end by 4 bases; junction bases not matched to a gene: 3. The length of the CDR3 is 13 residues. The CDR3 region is CASSLRDSYGYTF. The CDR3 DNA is TGTGCCAGCTCACTTAGGGACAGCTATGGCTACACCTTC.

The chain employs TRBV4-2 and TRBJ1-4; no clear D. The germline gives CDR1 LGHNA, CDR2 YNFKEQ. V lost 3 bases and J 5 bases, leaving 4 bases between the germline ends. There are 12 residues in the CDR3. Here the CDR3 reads CASSHFNEKLFF. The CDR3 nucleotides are TGTGCCAGCAGCCACTTCAATGAAAAACTGTTTTTT.

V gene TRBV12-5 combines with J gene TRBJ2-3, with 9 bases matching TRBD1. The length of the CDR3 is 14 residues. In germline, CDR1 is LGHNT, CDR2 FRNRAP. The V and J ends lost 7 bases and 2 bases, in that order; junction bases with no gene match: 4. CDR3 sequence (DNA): TGTGCTAGTGCCCGGACAGGGGTCACAGATACGCAGTATTTT. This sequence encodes CASARTGVTDTQYF.

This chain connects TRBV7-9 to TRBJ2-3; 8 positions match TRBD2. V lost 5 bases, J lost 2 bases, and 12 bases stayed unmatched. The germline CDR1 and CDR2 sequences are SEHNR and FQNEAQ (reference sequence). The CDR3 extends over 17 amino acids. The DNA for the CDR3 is TGTGCCAGCAGCCATTTGACTAGCGAGGATGTCACAGATACGCAGTATTTT. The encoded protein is CASSHLTSEDVTDTQYF.

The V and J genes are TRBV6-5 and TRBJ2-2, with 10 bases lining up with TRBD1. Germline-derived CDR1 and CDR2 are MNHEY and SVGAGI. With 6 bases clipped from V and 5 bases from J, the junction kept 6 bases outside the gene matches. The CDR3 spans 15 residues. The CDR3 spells CASRTGGLSTGELFF. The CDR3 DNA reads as TGTGCCAGCAGGACAGGGGGCCTGAGTACCGGGGAGCTGTTTTTT.

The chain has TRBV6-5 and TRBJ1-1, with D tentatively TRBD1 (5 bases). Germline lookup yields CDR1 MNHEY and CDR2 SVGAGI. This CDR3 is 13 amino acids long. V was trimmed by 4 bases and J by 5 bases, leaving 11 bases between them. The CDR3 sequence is CASSWGLSTEAFF. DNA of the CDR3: TGTGCCAGCAGTTGGGGCCTTTCGACTGAAGCTTTCTTT.

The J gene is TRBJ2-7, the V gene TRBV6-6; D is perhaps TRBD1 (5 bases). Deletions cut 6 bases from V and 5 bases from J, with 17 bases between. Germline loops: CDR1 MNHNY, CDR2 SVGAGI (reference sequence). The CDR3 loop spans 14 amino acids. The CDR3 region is CASSQTRGRDEQYF. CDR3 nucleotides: TGTGCCAGCAGCCAAACAAGGGGCAGGGACGAGCAGTACTTC.

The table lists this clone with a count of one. For the CDR3, the DNA is TGTGCCAGCAGCCCAAAGGGACAACTCAATCAGCCCCAGCATTTT. Translating it yields CASSPKGQLNQPQHF. V is TRBV5-8 and J is TRBJ1-5; tentatively, D is TRBD1 (6 bases). Trimming took off 4 bases at V and 3 bases at J, with 14 bases between the two ends. The CDR3 contains 15 residues. CDR1 is SGHTS, CDR2 YDEGEE, per germline.

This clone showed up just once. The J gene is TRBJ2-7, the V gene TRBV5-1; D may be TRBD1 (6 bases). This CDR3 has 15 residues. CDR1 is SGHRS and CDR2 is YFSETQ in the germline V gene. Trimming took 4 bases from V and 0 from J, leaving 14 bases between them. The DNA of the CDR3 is TGCGCCAGCAGCCCCGCAGGACAGCTCTCCTACGAGCAGTACTTC. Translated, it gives CASSPAGQLSYEQYF.

CDR3: CASSVGWGLSTDTQYF. In DNA form, the CDR3 reads TGTGCCAGCAGCGTAGGATGGGGACTAAGCACAGATACGCAGTATTTT. The chain couples TRBV9 to TRBJ2-3; TRBD2 aligns across 7 bases. The junction had 4 bases not matched to a gene; V was cut back by 0 bases and J by 0 bases. The CDR3 runs to 16 residues. CDR1 is SGDLS, CDR2 YYNGEE, per germline.

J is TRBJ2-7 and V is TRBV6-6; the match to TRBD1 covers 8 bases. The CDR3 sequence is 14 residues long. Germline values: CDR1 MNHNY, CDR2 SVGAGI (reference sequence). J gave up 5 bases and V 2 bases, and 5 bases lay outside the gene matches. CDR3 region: CASSYGDRSHEQYF. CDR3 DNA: TGTGCCAGCAGTTACGGGGACAGGAGCCACGAGCAGTACTTC.

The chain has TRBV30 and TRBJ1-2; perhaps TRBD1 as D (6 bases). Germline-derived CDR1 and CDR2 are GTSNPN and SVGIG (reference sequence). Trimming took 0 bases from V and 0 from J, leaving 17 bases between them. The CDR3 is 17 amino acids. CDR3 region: CAWSVPWTELSNYGYTF. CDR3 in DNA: TGTGCCTGGAGTGTACCGTGGACAGAGTTATCTAACTATGGCTACACCTTC.

The CDR3: CASTSRGLLFF. The CDR3 DNA sequence: TGTGCCAGCACCTCAAGGGGCTTATTGTTTTTT. V gene TRBV2 combines with J gene TRBJ1-4; weak D call: TRBD1 (5 bases). Germline CDR1 SNHLY, CDR2 FYNNEI. V was pared by 7 bases and J by 15 bases, with 15 bases between. The CDR3 is 11 amino acids.

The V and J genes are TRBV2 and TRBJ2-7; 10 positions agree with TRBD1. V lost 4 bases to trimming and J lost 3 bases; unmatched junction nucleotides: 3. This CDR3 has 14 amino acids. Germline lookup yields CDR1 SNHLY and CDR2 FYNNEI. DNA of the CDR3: TGTGCCAGCAGTGGACAGGGGGCCGGCTACGAGCAGTACTTC. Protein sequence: CASSGQGAGYEQYF.

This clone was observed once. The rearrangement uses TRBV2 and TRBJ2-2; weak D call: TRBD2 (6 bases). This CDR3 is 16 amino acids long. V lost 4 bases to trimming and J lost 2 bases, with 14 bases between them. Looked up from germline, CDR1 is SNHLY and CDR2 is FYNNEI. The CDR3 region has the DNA TGTGCCAGCAGTGCCCGAGGAGGGACTAACACCGGGGAGCTGTTTTTT. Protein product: CASSARGGTNTGELFF.

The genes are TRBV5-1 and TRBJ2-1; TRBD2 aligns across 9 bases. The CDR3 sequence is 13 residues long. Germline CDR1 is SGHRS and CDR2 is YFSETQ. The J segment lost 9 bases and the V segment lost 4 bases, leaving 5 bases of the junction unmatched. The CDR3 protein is CASSEGLAFEQFF. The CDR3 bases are TGCGCCAGCAGCGAGGGACTAGCATTTGAGCAGTTCTTC. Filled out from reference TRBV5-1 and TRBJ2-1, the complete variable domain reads KAGVTQTPRYLIKTRGQQVTLSCSPISGHRSVSWYQQTPGQGLQFLFEYFSETQRNKGNFPGRFSGRQFSNSRSEMNVSTLELGDSALYLCASSEGLAFEQFFGPGTRLTVL.

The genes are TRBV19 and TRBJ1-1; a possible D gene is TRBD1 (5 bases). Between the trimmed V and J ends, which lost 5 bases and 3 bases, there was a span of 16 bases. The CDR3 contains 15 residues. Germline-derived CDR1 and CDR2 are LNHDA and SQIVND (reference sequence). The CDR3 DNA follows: TGTGCCAGTAGTGAACGACCCGGAGGGGACACTGAAGCTTTCTTT. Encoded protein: CASSERPGGDTEAFF.

DNA for the CDR3: TGTGCCAGCATCTCGGGGGAAAAACTGTTTTTT. Protein: CASISGEKLFF. This chain connects TRBV7-9 to TRBJ1-4; unclear D gene. The CDR3 runs to 11 residues. The V end lost 7 bases, the J end lost 8 bases, and 8 bases lay between the germline ends. Germline CDR1 SEHNR, CDR2 FQNEAQ (reference sequence). The complete variable domain, with remaining parts taken from reference TRBV7-9 and TRBJ1-4, reads DTGVSQNPRHKITKRGQNVTFRCDPISEHNRLYWYRQTLGQGPEFLTYFQNEAQLEKSRLLSDRFSAERPKGSFSTLEIQRTEQGDSAMYLCASISGEKLFFGSGTQLSVL.

In DNA, the CDR3 is TGTGCCAGCAGTGAAATGGGACAGGGGAGAAGCGAGCAGTACTTC. Translated: CASSEMGQGRSEQYF. The chain recombines TRBV2 with TRBJ2-7; 10 bases fit TRBD1. V was pared by 2 bases and J by 6 bases, with 7 bases of the junction left unmatched. The germline V gene has CDR1 SNHLY and CDR2 FYNNEI. CDR3 length: 15 residues.

CDR3 coding DNA: TGTGCCAGCATCCCAGCCGGGACTAGCGTCTACGAGCAGTACTTC. Translated, it gives CASIPAGTSVYEQYF. This sequence joins TRBV2 and TRBJ2-7; 10 nucleotides align to TRBD2. Germline V gene lookup returns CDR1 SNHLY and CDR2 FYNNEI. With 7 bases clipped from V and 3 bases from J, the junction kept 9 bases outside the gene matches. The CDR3 has 15 amino acids.

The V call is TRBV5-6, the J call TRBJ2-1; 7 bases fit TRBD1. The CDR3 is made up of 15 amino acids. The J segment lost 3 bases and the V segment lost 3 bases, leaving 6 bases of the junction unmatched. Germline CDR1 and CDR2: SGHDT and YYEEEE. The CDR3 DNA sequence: TGTGCCAGCAGCTCGGACAGGAACAACTACAATGAGCAGTTCTTC. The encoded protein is CASSSDRNNYNEQFF.

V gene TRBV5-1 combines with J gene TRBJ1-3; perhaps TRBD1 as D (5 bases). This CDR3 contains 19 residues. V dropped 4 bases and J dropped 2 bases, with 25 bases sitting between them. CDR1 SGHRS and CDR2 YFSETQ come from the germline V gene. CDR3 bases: TGCGCCAGCAGCCCCGGGGGTCTATTGGCGGAACCCACTGGAAACACCATATATTTT. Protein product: CASSPGGLLAEPTGNTIYF.

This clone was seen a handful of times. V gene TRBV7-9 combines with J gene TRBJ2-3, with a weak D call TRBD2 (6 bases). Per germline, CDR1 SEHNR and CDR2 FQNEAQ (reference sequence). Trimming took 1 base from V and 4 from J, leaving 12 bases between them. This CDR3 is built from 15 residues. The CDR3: CASSLGTREADTQYF. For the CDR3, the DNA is TGTGCCAGCAGCTTAGGGACCAGGGAGGCAGATACGCAGTATTTT.

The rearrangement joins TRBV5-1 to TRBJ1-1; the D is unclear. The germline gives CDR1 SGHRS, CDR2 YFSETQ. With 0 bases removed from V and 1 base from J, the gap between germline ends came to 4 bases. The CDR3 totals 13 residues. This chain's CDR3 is CASSLVRNTEAFF. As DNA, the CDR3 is TGCGCCAGCAGCTTGGTTAGGAACACTGAAGCTTTCTTT.

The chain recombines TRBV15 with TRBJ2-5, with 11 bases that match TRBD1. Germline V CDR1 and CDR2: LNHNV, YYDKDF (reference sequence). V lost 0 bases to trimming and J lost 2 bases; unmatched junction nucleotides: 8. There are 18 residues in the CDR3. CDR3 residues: CATSRDWGQGVSQETQYF. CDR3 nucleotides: TGTGCCACCAGCAGAGATTGGGGACAGGGGGTGTCTCAAGAGACCCAGTACTTC.

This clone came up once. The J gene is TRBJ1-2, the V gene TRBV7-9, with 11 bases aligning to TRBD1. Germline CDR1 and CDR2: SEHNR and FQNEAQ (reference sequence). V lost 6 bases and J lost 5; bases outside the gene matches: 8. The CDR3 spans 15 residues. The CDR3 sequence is CASRPGQGAGYGYTF. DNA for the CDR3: TGTGCCAGCAGGCCAGGACAGGGGGCGGGATATGGCTACACCTTC.